This T cell receptor (beta chain) was obtained from a study of molecular identifiers for immune sequencing clone quantification. Remarks on this clonotype: Its antigen is unidentified.

Germline-derived CDR1 and CDR2 are MNHNY and SVGAGI (reference sequence). This CDR3 region has 15 residues. Trimming took 5 bases from V and 2 from J; bases not matched to a gene: 6. Findings and limits, study-wide: Spiked Jurkat TCR RNA originating from one cell could reportedly be identified amid roughly 970,000 naive cells.

Preparation of the bulk TCR libraries relied on previously described methods and listed TCR primers. TCRdb reanalysed the PCR reads using MiXCR and keeps one entry per CDR3 protein. The table lists over 85,000 distinct CDR3 sequences, under 40% of them singletons. Sorted naive CD8 T cells, 20,000 to 1,000,000, were sequenced from 10%, 30% or 50% RNA. The authors gated naive CD8 T cells as CD8+CD4-CCR7+CD45RA+ for sorting. The V gene is TRBV6-6, the J gene TRBJ2-1; 7 nucleotides match TRBD2. The receptor comes from a human donor in good health. Some libraries in this study had Jurkat cell RNA spiked in. Sequences were obtained from naive CD8+ T cells from blood, with Jurkat cell RNA spiked in. Subset specified: FACS-sorted CD8+CD4-CCR7+CD45RA+ naive T cells. This chain's CDR3 is CASSPSLAAYNEQFF. DNA of the CDR3: TGTGCCAGCAGTCCCTCCCTAGCGGCCTACAATGAGCAGTTCTTC.